This passage covers 31 T cell receptor beta chains from one sample sequenced in a study of T cells after yellow fever vaccination. Each CDR3 protein is one row after TCRdb ran MiXCR on the 5' RACE reads. The sample holds 250,000 or so distinct CDR3 sequences, 3.6% seen once. The material sequenced was PBMCs, taken 15 days after the yellow fever booster vaccination. Source of these receptors: a young man who received the YFV17D yellow fever vaccine.

Many counts were recorded for this clonotype. This sequence joins TRBV6-5 and TRBJ1-5, with D maybe TRBD1 (5 bases). This CDR3 contains 13 residues. Trimming took off 8 bases at V and 5 bases at J, with 13 bases between the two ends. Germline-derived CDR1 and CDR2 are MNHEY and SVGAGI. For the CDR3, the DNA is TGTGCCAGCCGCCGGGGCCGGGATCAGCCCCAGCATTTT. Translation gives CASRRGRDQPQHF.

In this sample, this clonotype turned up many times. The gene calls are TRBV12-5 and TRBJ1-2; no definite D call. V lost 6 bases and J lost 2, with 13 bases in between. Germline CDR1 and CDR2: LGHNT and FRNRAP. The CDR3 covers 14 residues. CDR3 DNA: TGTGCTAGTGGCTTATCCCTAGTAAACTATGGCTACACCTTC. Its protein product is CASGLSLVNYGYTF.

This clonotype was seen many times. This chain links TRBV20-1 with TRBJ1-2; no clear D. V lost 1 base and J 4 bases, leaving 13 bases between the germline ends. CDR1 is DFQATT, CDR2 SNEGSKA, per germline (reference sequence). The CDR3 extends over 14 amino acids. CDR3: CSARALWFGYGYTF. CDR3 coding DNA: TGCAGTGCTAGAGCTTTATGGTTTGGCTATGGCTACACCTTC.

This clonotype was recorded at least ten times. The rearrangement links TRBV27 to TRBJ1-1; D may be TRBD1 (5 bases). The germline V and J ends were trimmed by 6 bases and 2 bases, with 25 bases remaining between them. This CDR3 spans 18 amino acids. Looked up from germline, CDR1 is MNHEY and CDR2 is SMNVEV (reference sequence). In nucleotides, the CDR3 is TGTGCCAGCAGGCCCTTCACCCCCAGGTTGGGGGGAAACACTGAAGCTTTCTTT. Its protein is CASRPFTPRLGGNTEAFF.

Ten or more counts support this clonotype. V gene TRBV27 combines with J gene TRBJ1-2; tentative D call: TRBD1 (6 bases). V dropped 6 bases and J dropped 4 bases, with 12 bases sitting between them. There are 13 residues in the CDR3. The germline CDR1 and CDR2 sequences are MNHEY and SMNVEV (reference sequence). CDR3 sequence: CASSSDRIYGYTF. The DNA for the CDR3 is TGTGCCAGCAGCTCTGACAGGATCTATGGCTACACCTTC.

In this sample, this clonotype turned up many times. The chain recombines TRBV4-1 with TRBJ2-1; D is unclear. The V gene's germline CDR1 is MGHRA and CDR2 YSYEKL. The CDR3 contains 12 residues. V was pared by 5 bases and J by 9 bases, with 11 bases between. Written as DNA, the CDR3 is TGCGCCAGCAGCTTTCTCTATAGTGAGCAGTTCTTC. Its translation is CASSFLYSEQFF.

This clonotype has just a few counts. The chain uses TRBV15 and TRBJ1-2; D uncertain. Trimming took 5 bases from V and 4 from J, leaving 11 bases between them. The CDR3 consists of 13 residues. Germline V CDR1 and CDR2: LNHNV, YYDKDF (reference sequence). CDR3: CATSAQMSYGYTF. In DNA form, the CDR3 reads TGTGCCACCAGCGCACAGATGTCCTATGGCTACACCTTC.

There are many counts of this clonotype. The V and J genes are TRBV20-1 and TRBJ2-3; 8 bases are shared with TRBD2. CDR3 length: 14 amino acids. Per the germline V gene, CDR1 is DFQATT and CDR2 is SNEGSKA (reference sequence). V shed 2 bases and J 5 bases; nucleotides not matched to a gene: 6. The CDR3 protein is CSARSRGAEDTQYF. CDR3 nucleotide sequence: TGCAGTGCTAGATCGCGGGGGGCCGAAGATACGCAGTATTTT.

This clonotype appeared many times. V gene TRBV6-5 combines with J gene TRBJ1-4; D is possibly TRBD1 (5 bases). With 4 bases removed from V and 0 bases from J, the gap between germline ends came to 15 bases. The CDR3 runs to 17 residues. Germline V lookup: CDR1 MNHEY, CDR2 SVGAGI. The CDR3 DNA is TGTGCCAGCAGTTTTTCGGACAATTTGGCAACTAATGAAAAACTGTTTTTT. Its translation is CASSFSDNLATNEKLFF.

This clonotype turned up a few times. The chain combines TRBV29-1 with TRBJ2-1; TRBD2 agrees at 9 bases. This CDR3 contains 15 residues. The V segment lost 3 bases and the J segment 6 bases; nucleotides outside the gene matches: 9. Germline-derived CDR1 and CDR2 are SQVTM and ANQGSEA. The CDR3 region has the DNA TGCAGCGTTGATTTGTGGGCGGGGGGGATCAATGAGCAGTTCTTC. Encoded protein: CSVDLWAGGINEQFF.

This clonotype was detected ten times or more. This chain connects TRBV30 to TRBJ2-1; 14 bases are a match to TRBD2. CDR3 length: 16 residues. With 8 bases clipped from V and 5 bases from J, the junction kept 11 bases outside the gene matches. Per germline, CDR1 GTSNPN and CDR2 SVGIG (reference sequence). The CDR3 is CASHRGLAGAHNEQFF. The CDR3, as DNA: TGTGCCAGCCACCGGGGACTAGCGGGGGCCCACAATGAGCAGTTCTTC.

This clonotype was detected ten times or more. The genes are TRBV6-5 and TRBJ2-1, with a tentative D call TRBD2 (6 bases). From germline, CDR1 is MNHEY and CDR2 SVGAGI. The CDR3 spans 14 residues. V lost 0 bases to trimming and J lost 12 bases, with 15 bases between them. CDR3 nucleotides: TGTGCCAGCAGTTACTCTAAGGCTTCCGGGAGGCAGTTCTTC. This sequence encodes CASSYSKASGRQFF.

There are many counts of this clonotype. This chain connects TRBV2 to TRBJ2-7, with D possibly TRBD1 on 6 matching bases. CDR3 length equals 16 residues. V was pared by 4 bases and J by 3 bases, with 19 bases between. Germline CDR1 is SNHLY and CDR2 is FYNNEI. The CDR3 protein is CASSAVQGSSGYEQYV. The CDR3, as DNA: TGTGCCAGCAGTGCCGTCCAGGGGTCCAGCGGCTACGAGCAGTACGTC.

This clonotype was detected ten times or more. This chain links TRBV5-1 with TRBJ2-3, with D hard to call. This CDR3 has 15 amino acids. V lost 1 base to trimming and J lost 1 base, with 10 bases between them. CDR1 SGHRS and CDR2 YFSETQ come from the germline V gene. The CDR3 DNA follows: TGCGCCAGCAGCTTGACCCGGTCGGGCACAGATACGCAGTATTTT. Translated: CASSLTRSGTDTQYF.

There are many counts of this clonotype. The CDR3 protein is CASSLGTGVSYEQYF. CDR3 sequence (DNA): TGTGCCAGCAGTTTAGGGACAGGGGTAAGCTACGAGCAGTACTTC. J is TRBJ2-7 and V is TRBV12-3 or TRBV12-4; 9 bases agree with TRBD1. CDR3 length equals 15 residues. Unmatched junction bases numbered 4, after V lost 1 base and J lost 3 bases.

Many counts were recorded for this clonotype. The chain uses TRBV12-3 or TRBV12-4 and TRBJ1-6; D possibly corresponds to TRBD1 (6 bases). The CDR3 spans 14 residues. V was shortened by 4 bases and J by 8 bases, with 12 bases between the two germline ends. The CDR3 loop is CASSSRGVDSPLHF. The CDR3 nucleotides read TGTGCCAGCAGTTCCAGGGGTGTTGATTCACCCCTCCACTTT.

This clonotype occurred many times. The chain couples TRBV2 to TRBJ1-5; D is ambiguous. Germline V gives CDR1 SNHLY, CDR2 FYNNEI. This CDR3 is 14 amino acids long. The germline V and J ends were trimmed by 6 bases and 0 bases, with 9 bases remaining between them. In DNA, the CDR3 is TGTGCCAGCAGGGGGTACGGTAGCAATCAGCCCCAGCATTTT. It specifies CASRGYGSNQPQHF.

This clonotype was picked up a small number of times. The chain is built from TRBV29-1 and TRBJ1-4; D possibly corresponds to TRBD1 (6 bases). V lost 4 bases to trimming and J lost 2 bases, with 11 bases between them. The CDR3 is made up of 14 amino acids. From germline, CDR1 is SQVTM and CDR2 ANQGSEA. The CDR3 sequence is CSVAQGSTNEKLFF. The CDR3 nucleotides read TGCAGCGTTGCACAGGGTTCGACTAATGAAAAACTGTTTTTT. Complete variable domain (other parts from reference TRBV29-1 and TRBJ1-4): SAVISQKPSRDICQRGTSLTIQCQVDSQVTMMFWYRQQPGQSLTLIATANQGSEATYESGFVIDKFPISRPNLTFSTLTVSNMSPEDSSIYLCSVAQGSTNEKLFFGSGTQLSVL.

This clonotype was seen many times. This chain's CDR3 is CASSYRLAGGDEQFF. CDR3 bases: TGTGCCAGCAGTTATCGTCTAGCGGGGGGGGATGAGCAGTTCTTC. The rearrangement joins TRBV6-5 to TRBJ2-1; the match to TRBD2 covers 12 bases. Trimming took 3 bases from V and 8 from J; bases not matched to a gene: 5. The V gene's germline CDR1 is MNHEY and CDR2 SVGAGI. The CDR3 loop spans 15 amino acids.

This clonotype has at least ten counts. This chain uses TRBV7-2 with TRBJ1-2; D remains unclear. Germline assignment: CDR1 SGHTA and CDR2 FQGNSA. The length of the CDR3 is 12 residues. Trimming left V 5 bases short and J 4 bases short, with 8 bases between. The CDR3 DNA sequence: TGTGCCAGCAGCCCCTCGGGCTATGGCTACACCTTC. Its translation is CASSPSGYGYTF.

This clonotype was counted ten times or more. This chain connects TRBV5-1 to TRBJ1-6, with 8 bases matching TRBD1. Germline V gene sequence: CDR1 SGHRS, CDR2 YFSETQ. There are 15 residues in the CDR3. V shed 4 bases and J 7 bases; nucleotides not matched to a gene: 7. DNA for the CDR3: TGCGCCAGCAGCCCGGACAGGGCTCGGAATTCACCCCTCCACTTT. This gives the protein CASSPDRARNSPLHF.

This clonotype showed up many times. The chain joins TRBV7-9 to TRBJ2-1; TRBD2 is a possible D gene (7 bases). With 5 bases removed from V and 9 bases from J, the gap between germline ends came to 20 bases. This CDR3 comprises 15 residues. Germline V lookup: CDR1 SEHNR, CDR2 FQNEAQ (reference sequence). The CDR3 here is CASSPWGGSDGEQFF. The DNA of the CDR3 is TGTGCCAGCAGCCCATGGGGGGGCTCGGATGGTGAGCAGTTCTTC.

Many counts were recorded for this clonotype. The chain uses TRBV5-1 and TRBJ2-1; maybe TRBD2 (5 bases). This CDR3 has 15 residues. The ends were cut back, 0 bases at V and 9 bases at J, with 16 bases in the middle. CDR1 and CDR2 (germline): SGHRS, YFSETQ. Here the CDR3 reads CASSLDPGGVSEQFF. The CDR3 nucleotides are TGCGCCAGCAGCTTGGACCCCGGAGGAGTCAGTGAGCAGTTCTTC.

This clonotype came up a few times. The chain couples TRBV27 to TRBJ2-3; the D gene is possibly TRBD2 (6 bases). Germline CDR1 and CDR2: MNHEY and SMNVEV (reference sequence). The CDR3 is 15 residues long. V was pared by 2 bases and J by 3 bases, with 12 bases between. The CDR3 sequence: CASSLGTRGTDTQYF. For the CDR3, the DNA is TGTGCCAGCAGTTTAGGTACTCGGGGGACAGATACGCAGTATTTT.

This clonotype was counted many times. This sequence joins TRBV4-3 and TRBJ2-2; the match to TRBD1 covers 7 bases. With 4 bases clipped from V and 1 base from J, the junction kept 0 bases outside the gene matches. CDR1 LGHNA and CDR2 YSLEER come from the germline V gene. This CDR3 region has 14 residues. CDR3 DNA sequence: TGCGCCAGCAGCCGACAGGGGAACACCGGGGAGCTGTTTTTT. Protein sequence: CASSRQGNTGELFF.

This clonotype occurred many times. This chain links TRBV5-4 with TRBJ2-7; weak D call: TRBD2 (5 bases). The germline CDR1 and CDR2 sequences are SGHNT and YYREEE (reference sequence). Trimming stripped 3 bases from V and 4 bases from J, with 11 bases between. CDR3 length: 13 amino acids. CDR3: CASSWVGSYEQYF. The CDR3 DNA is TGTGCCAGCAGCTGGGTGGGGAGTTACGAGCAGTACTTC.

This clonotype was seen at least ten times. The CDR3 sequence: CASSGASETEAFF. CDR3 nucleotides: TGTGCCAGCAGTGGGGCGTCGGAGACTGAAGCTTTCTTT. The rearrangement uses TRBV7-2 and TRBJ1-1, with D possibly being TRBD1 (5 bases). The CDR3 consists of 13 residues. The V gene's germline CDR1 is SGHTA and CDR2 FQGNSA. V was shortened by 6 bases and J by 5 bases, with 13 bases between the two germline ends.

This chain uses TRBV7-9 with TRBJ1-1; D gene ambiguous. With 1 base removed from V and 6 bases from J, the gap between germline ends came to 15 bases. This CDR3 region has 15 residues. Germline V lookup: CDR1 SEHNR, CDR2 FQNEAQ (reference sequence). The CDR3 region is CASSLEGGSFSEAFF. CDR3 in DNA: TGTGCCAGCAGCTTAGAGGGAGGGTCTTTTTCTGAAGCTTTCTTT.

This clonotype turned up a few times. This rearrangement joins TRBV5-4 to TRBJ2-5; D is unclear. The CDR3 runs 14 residues. Trimming shortened V by 0 bases and J by 5 bases, and 11 bases separated the two germline ends. In germline, CDR1 is SGHNT, CDR2 YYREEE (reference sequence). The chain's CDR3 is CASSLAFGVETQYF. CDR3 coding DNA: TGTGCCAGCAGCTTGGCCTTTGGGGTGGAGACCCAGTACTTC.

This clonotype was detected many times. J is TRBJ2-1 and V is TRBV24-1; 12 positions match TRBD2. The junction had 5 bases not matched to a gene; V was cut back by 2 bases and J by 4 bases. The germline V gene has CDR1 KGHDR and CDR2 SFDVKD. The CDR3 length is 17 residues. CDR3 sequence reads: CATSDSSGGALYNEQFF. CDR3 bases: TGTGCCACCAGTGATTCTAGCGGGGGGGCCCTTTACAATGAGCAGTTCTTC.

This clonotype occurred many times. The chain couples TRBV19 to TRBJ2-2; the match to TRBD2 covers 8 bases. CDR1 and CDR2 from the germline V gene are LNHDA and SQIVND (reference sequence). V was pared by 7 bases and J by 3 bases, with 7 bases of the junction left unmatched. This CDR3 spans 15 amino acids. The CDR3 loop is CASTSRGADTGELFF. The CDR3 DNA reads as TGTGCCAGTACTTCGCGGGGGGCCGACACCGGGGAGCTGTTTTTT.